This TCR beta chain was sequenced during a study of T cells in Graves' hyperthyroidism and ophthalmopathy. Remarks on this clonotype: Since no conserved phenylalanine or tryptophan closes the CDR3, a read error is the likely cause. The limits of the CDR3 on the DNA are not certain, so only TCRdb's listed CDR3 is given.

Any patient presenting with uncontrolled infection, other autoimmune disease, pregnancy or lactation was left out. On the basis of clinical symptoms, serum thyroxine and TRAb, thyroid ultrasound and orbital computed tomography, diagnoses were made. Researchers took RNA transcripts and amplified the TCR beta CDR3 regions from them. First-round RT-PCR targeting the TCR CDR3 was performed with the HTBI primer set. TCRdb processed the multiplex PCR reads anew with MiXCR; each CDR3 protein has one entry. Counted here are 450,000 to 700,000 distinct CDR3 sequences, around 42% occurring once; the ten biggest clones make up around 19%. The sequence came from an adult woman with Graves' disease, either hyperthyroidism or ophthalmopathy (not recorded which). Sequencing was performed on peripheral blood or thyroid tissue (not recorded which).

The CDR3 region is CASRPIGGRNIY. The chain uses TRBV7-9 and TRBJ1-5; the tabulated D call, TRBD1, remains unverified against the DNA. The CDR3 sequence runs 12 residues, both termini included. Germline V gives CDR1 SEHNR, CDR2 FQNEAQ (reference sequence).